Listed below are T cell receptor beta chains from one sample, sequenced in a study of cytomegalovirus exposure and HLA in healthy donors. Clones were read by immunoSEQ multiplex PCR, and TCRdb kept only the in-frame ones, dropping some. Its table lists some 110,000 clones. Sequencing input: PBMCs. Source of these receptors: a man aged 25 to 45 in good health and CMV-seronegative. The CDR3 runs from the conserved cysteine through the conserved F or W. The order of the fields is D gene, J gene, V gene, CDR3 protein, CDR3 DNA. The D gene is left open where the match is weak.

TRBD2	TRBJ2-3	TRBV7-2	CASSKGLAGGNTQYF	TGTGCCAGCAGTAAAGGACTAGCGGGAGGAAATACGCAGTATTTT
TRBD1	TRBJ2-7	TRBV7-9	CASRGQGGLDEQYF	TGTGCCAGCAGGGGACAGGGTGGTTTGGACGAGCAGTACTTC
NA	TRBJ1-1	TRBV2	CASRAGQYMNTEAFF	TGTGCCAGCAGGGCCGGACAGTACATGAACACTGAAGCTTTCTTT
NA	TRBJ1-1	TRBV7-2	CASRLIGGGGTEAFF	TGTGCCAGCAGGTTAATAGGTGGGGGCGGCACTGAAGCTTTCTTT
NA	TRBJ2-5	TRBV5-5	CASSQTSTGTQYF	TGTGCCAGCAGCCAAACATCCACGGGGACCCAGTACTTC
TRBD2	TRBJ2-3	TRBV15	CATSRDYQTSGRLRTDTQYF	TGTGCCACCAGCAGAGATTACCAGACTAGCGGGAGGTTGCGCACAGATACGCAGTATTTT
NA	TRBJ2-1	TRBV18	CASSPGLNNEQFF	TGTGCCAGCTCACCGGGACTCAATAATGAGCAGTTCTTC
TRBD1	TRBJ1-4	TRBV5-1	CASSSTRTGPNEKLFF	TGCGCCAGCAGCTCCACCCGGACAGGACCTAATGAAAAACTGTTTTTT
TRBD2	TRBJ2-3	TRBV19	CAGLTSGRGADTQYF	TGTGCCGGCCTGACTAGCGGGAGAGGGGCAGATACGCAGTATTTT
TRBD1	TRBJ2-1	TRBV5-4	CASSLNSGGGNEQFF	TGTGCCAGCAGCCTGAATTCAGGGGGTGGCAATGAGCAGTTCTTC
NA	TRBJ1-1	TRBV27	CASSPRTTDTEAFF	TGTGCCAGCAGTCCCCGGACAACCGACACTGAAGCTTTCTTT
NA	TRBJ2-4	TRBV9	CASSKGGIAKNIQYF	TGTGCCAGCAGCAAGGGGGGGATAGCCAAAAACATTCAGTACTTC
NA	TRBJ1-1	TRBV5-6	CASSFSPGTLEAFF	TGTGCCAGCAGTTTTTCCCCCGGGACACTTGAAGCTTTCTTT
TRBD1	TRBJ2-7	TRBV28	CASSSGTGNYEQYF	TGTGCCAGCAGTTCGGGGACAGGGAACTACGAGCAGTACTTC
NA	TRBJ1-5	TRBV21-1	CASSTSTGESNQPQHF	TGTGCCAGCAGCACCTCGACAGGGGAAAGCAATCAGCCCCAGCATTTT
TRBD2	TRBJ2-2	TRBV19	CASSTTSGTGELFF	TGTGCCAGTAGTACGACTAGCGGGACCGGGGAGCTGTTTTTT
NA	TRBJ1-1	TRBV28	CASSLTGFSTEAFF	TGTGCCAGCAGTTTAACGGGGTTTAGCACTGAAGCTTTCTTT
NA	TRBJ1-3	TRBV19	CASSSAGGPGDTIYF	TGTGCCAGTAGCTCAGCGGGGGGGCCAGGAGACACCATATATTTT
TRBD2	TRBJ2-1	TRBV5-3	CARSLRWEGHNEQFF	TGTGCCAGAAGCTTGAGATGGGAGGGCCACAATGAGCAGTTCTTC
TRBD1	TRBJ2-7	TRBV6-1	CASSVEDRPSYEQYF	TGTGCCAGCAGCGTAGAGGACAGGCCCTCCTACGAGCAGTACTTC
TRBD1	TRBJ2-7	TRBV2	CASSEARGRGDEQYF	TGTGCCAGCAGTGAAGCGAGGGGGCGCGGTGACGAGCAGTACTTC
NA	TRBJ2-7	TRBV9	CASAPQDISYEQYF	TGTGCCAGCGCTCCCCAGGACATCTCCTACGAGCAGTACTTC